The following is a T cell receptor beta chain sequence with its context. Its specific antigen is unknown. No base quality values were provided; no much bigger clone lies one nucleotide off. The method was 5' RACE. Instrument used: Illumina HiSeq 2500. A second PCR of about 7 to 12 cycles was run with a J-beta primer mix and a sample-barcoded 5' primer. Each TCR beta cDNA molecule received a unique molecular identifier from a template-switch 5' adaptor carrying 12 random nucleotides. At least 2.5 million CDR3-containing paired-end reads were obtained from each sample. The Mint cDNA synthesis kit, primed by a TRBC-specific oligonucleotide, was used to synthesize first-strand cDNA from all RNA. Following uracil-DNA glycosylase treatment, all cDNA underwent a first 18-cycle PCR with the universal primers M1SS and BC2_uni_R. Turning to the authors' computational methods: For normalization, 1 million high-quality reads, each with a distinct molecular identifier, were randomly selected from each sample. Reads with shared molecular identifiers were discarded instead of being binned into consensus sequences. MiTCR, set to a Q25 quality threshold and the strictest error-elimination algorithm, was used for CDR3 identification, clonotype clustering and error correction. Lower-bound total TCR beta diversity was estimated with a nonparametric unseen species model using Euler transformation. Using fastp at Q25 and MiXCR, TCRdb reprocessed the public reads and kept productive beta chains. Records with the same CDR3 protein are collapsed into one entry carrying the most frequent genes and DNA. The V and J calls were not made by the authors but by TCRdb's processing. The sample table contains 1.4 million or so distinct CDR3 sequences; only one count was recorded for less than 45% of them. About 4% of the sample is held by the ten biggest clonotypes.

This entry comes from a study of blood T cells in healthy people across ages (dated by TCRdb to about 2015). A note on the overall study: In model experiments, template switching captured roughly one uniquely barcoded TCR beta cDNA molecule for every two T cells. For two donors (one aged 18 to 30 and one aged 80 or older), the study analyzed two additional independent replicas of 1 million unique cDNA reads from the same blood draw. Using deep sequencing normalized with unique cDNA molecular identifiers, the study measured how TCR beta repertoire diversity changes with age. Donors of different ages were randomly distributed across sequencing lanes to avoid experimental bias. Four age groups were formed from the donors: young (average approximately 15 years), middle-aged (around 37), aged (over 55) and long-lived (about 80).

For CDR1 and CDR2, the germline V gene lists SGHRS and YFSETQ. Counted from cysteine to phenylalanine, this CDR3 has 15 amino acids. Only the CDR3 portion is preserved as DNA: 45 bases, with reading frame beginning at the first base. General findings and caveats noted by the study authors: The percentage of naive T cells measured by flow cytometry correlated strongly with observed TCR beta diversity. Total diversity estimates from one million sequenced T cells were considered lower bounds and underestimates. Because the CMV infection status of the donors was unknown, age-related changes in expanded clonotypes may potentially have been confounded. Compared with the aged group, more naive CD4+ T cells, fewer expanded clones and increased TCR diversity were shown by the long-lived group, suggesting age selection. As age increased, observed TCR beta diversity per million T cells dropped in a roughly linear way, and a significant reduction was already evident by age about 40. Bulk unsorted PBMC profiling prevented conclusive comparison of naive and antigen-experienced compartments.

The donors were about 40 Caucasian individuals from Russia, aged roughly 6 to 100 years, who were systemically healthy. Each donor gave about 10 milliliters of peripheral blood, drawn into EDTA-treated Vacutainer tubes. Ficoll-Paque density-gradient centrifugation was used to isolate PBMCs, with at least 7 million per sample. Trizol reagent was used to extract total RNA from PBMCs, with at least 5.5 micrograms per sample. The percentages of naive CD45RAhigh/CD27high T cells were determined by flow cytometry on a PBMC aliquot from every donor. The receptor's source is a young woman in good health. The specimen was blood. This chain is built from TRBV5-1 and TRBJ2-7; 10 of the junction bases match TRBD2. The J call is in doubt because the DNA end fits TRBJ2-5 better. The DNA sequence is TGCGCCAGCAGCCTCTGGACTAGCGGAAGAGAGACCCAGTACTTC. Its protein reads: CASSLWTSGRETQYF.